Listed below are T cell receptor beta chains from one sample, sequenced in a study of blood T cell repertoires in COVID-19. Using immunoSEQ multiplex PCR, the repertoire was profiled, and TCRdb retains in-frame clones only, with some absent. Of hundreds of thousands of clones in the sample, roughly 86% were seen once. Sequencing was done on a sample of PBMCs or T cells enriched from blood (not recorded which). These receptors all stem from a woman aged 25-40 years who had recovered from COVID-19. Each CDR3 is given with its conserved first and last residue. The D gene is left open where the match is weak. Only part of the rows carry a size: once, few, many, or a class if the clone is expanded.

D	V	J	size	DNA	CDR3
-	TRBV28	TRBJ2-7	-	TGTGCCAGCAGTTGGGACTTGAACGAGCAGTACTTC	CASSWDLNEQYF
-	TRBV2	TRBJ2-7	few	TGTGCCACAACTAGATTTGACGAGCAGTACTTC	CATTRFDEQYF
TRBD2	TRBV12-5	TRBJ2-1	-	TGTGCTAGTGGTTTCTCCGGGACTAGCGGGTCTTACAATGAGCAGTTCTTC	CASGFSGTSGSYNEQFF
-	TRBV10-3	TRBJ1-2	-	TGTGCCATCAATTTGGGGGGGTATGGCTACACCTTC	CAINLGGYGYTF
-	TRBV10-3	TRBJ2-2	once	TGTGCCATCAGTTCCGTGGGACAGAACACCGGGGAGCTGTTTTTT	CAISSVGQNTGELFF
-	TRBV6-6	TRBJ2-2	-	TGTGCCAGCAGCGGGACTTACTCGAACACCGGGGAGCTGTTTTTT	CASSGTYSNTGELFF
-	TRBV3-1/TRBV3-2	TRBJ1-1	few	TGTGCCAGCAGCCAACAAGGGAGGTCCCCGAACACTGAAGCTTTCTTT	CASSQQGRSPNTEAFF
TRBD2	TRBV11-3	TRBJ2-1	-	TGTGCCAGCAGCTCCGCGCGGGGGTACAATGAGCAGTTCTTC	CASSSARGYNEQFF
-	TRBV28	TRBJ1-1	-	TGTGCCAGCAGTTTCCTTCTGAACACTGAAGCTTTCTTT	CASSFLLNTEAFF
TRBD1	TRBV10-3	TRBJ1-3	once	TGTGCCATCAGGGACTCAGGGGGATCTGGAAACACCATATATTTT	CAIRDSGGSGNTIYF
TRBD2	TRBV7-9	TRBJ2-5	-	TGTGCCAGCAGCCCGGGACTATCCGCAGAGACCCAGTACTTC	CASSPGLSAETQYF
TRBD2	TRBV7-9	TRBJ2-5	-	TGTGCCAGCAGCTTATATCTCGCGGGACTAGGAGAGACCCAGTACTTC	CASSLYLAGLGETQYF
-	TRBV21-1	TRBJ1-1	-	TGTGCCAGCAGCACCCTTCCCGCGACAGGGGGCAGACGAGGGAACACTGAAGCTTTCTTT	CASSTLPATGGRRGNTEAFF
-	TRBV5-6	TRBJ2-1	-	TGTGCCAGCAGCTTCGACAGCCCCCCGGAGGGTGAGCAGTTCTTC	CASSFDSPPEGEQFF
TRBD2	TRBV2	TRBJ2-1	-	TGTGCCAGCAGATTTTATACTAGCGGCGGTGAGCAGTTCTTC	CASRFYTSGGEQFF
TRBD1	TRBV12-3/TRBV12-4	TRBJ2-7	-	TGTGCCAGCAGCCAGGACAGGTTCTACGAGCAGTACTTC	CASSQDRFYEQYF
-	TRBV5-1	TRBJ2-7	-	TGCGCCAGCAGCTACACAGGGTCGGGCGAGCAGTACTTC	CASSYTGSGEQYF
TRBD1	TRBV10-2	TRBJ2-7	-	TGCGCCACACAAACGACAGGGAATACCTACGAGCAGTACTTC	CATQTTGNTYEQYF
-	TRBV5-1	TRBJ1-2	-	TGCGCCAGCAGCAGCGGGACGGACTATGGCTACACCTTC	CASSSGTDYGYTF
-	TRBV27	TRBJ1-1	-	TGTGCCAGCAGTCCTGAGACAGCTCTATCGAACACTGAAGCTTTCTTT	CASSPETALSNTEAFF
TRBD1	TRBV19	TRBJ1-5	-	TGTGCCAGTAGATTACAGGGGAACGGCAATCAGCCCCAGCATTTT	CASRLQGNGNQPQHF
TRBD1	TRBV18	TRBJ1-4	-	TGTGCCAGCTCACCCGTAACAGGGGCAACTAATGAAAAACTGTTTTTT	CASSPVTGATNEKLFF
TRBD1	TRBV30	TRBJ1-2	-	TGTGCCTGGAGTGGGGGGACAGGGGCCTCCTATGGCTACACCTTC	CAWSGGTGASYGYTF